This T cell receptor (beta chain) originates from a study of T cells in Graves' hyperthyroidism and ophthalmopathy. Patients were aged 18 to 65, had disease duration under 2 months, and had newly diagnosed hyperthyroidism. There were TCR beta CDR3 regions amplified from RNA transcripts. A set of HTBI primers served as the primers for a first-round RT-PCR of the TCR CDR3. Via MiXCR, TCRdb re-called the multiplex PCR reads, giving one row per CDR3 protein. The data contain 600,000 or so distinct CDR3 sequences, under 60% of them singletons. Notes on this clonotype: Its antigen is as yet unknown.

Points from the study as a whole: With a median lead of roughly 6.2 months before onset, the model predicted ophthalmopathy.

This TCR derives from a woman aged 18-29 years with Graves' hyperthyroidism. Sequencing input: peripheral blood or thyroid tissue (not recorded which).

The DNA of the CDR3 is TGCAGTGCTAGAGATAGGGCAGGTGTAGGAACTGAAGCTTTCTTT. Translation: CSARDRAGVGTEAFF. The J gene is TRBJ1-1, the V gene TRBV20-1, with unresolved D. The CDR3 runs to 15 residues. Germline CDR1 DFQATT, CDR2 SNEGSKA (reference sequence). Trimming cost V 0 bases and J 5 bases, with 16 bases left between them.